Sequencing of this T cell receptor beta chain was carried out in a study of T cell changes during pregnancy in multiple sclerosis. Clones were read by immunoSEQ multiplex PCR, and TCRdb kept only the in-frame ones, dropping some. The data contain around 30,000 clones, around 90% of them singletons. Trimming cost V 1 base and J 5 bases, with 11 bases left between them. The CDR3 is 14 residues long. Looked up from germline, CDR1 is SGHTA and CDR2 is FQGNSA. Sample: CD4+ T cells from peripheral blood mononuclear cells, taken in the third trimester of pregnancy. This chain uses TRBV7-2 with TRBJ2-5, with D possibly TRBD2 on 6 matching bases. The sequence derives from a female donor in good health, enrolled as a control in a pregnancy study. The CDR3 sequence: CASSLELGRETQYF. As DNA, the CDR3 is TGTGCCAGCAGCTTAGAATTGGGGAGGGAGACCCAGTACTTC.